This T cell receptor beta chain emerged from a study of shared T cell receptors in the human thymus. Trimming left V 1 base short and J 4 bases short, with 16 bases between. In germline, CDR1 is KGHSH, CDR2 LQKENI. This CDR3 spans 16 amino acids. Repertoires were generated with immunoSEQ multiplex PCR, while TCRdb's copy carries only in-frame clones and drops some. The top ten hold 0.0095% to 0.013% of the sample, which has 700,000 to 750,000 clones, around 85% seen once. This same sample was also part of a study on human thymus T cells.

This TCR was sampled from a girl under three years old with a congenital heart defect. The sample consisted of thymocytes. The rearrangement links TRBV18 to TRBJ1-1; the D gene is possibly TRBD1 (5 bases). Written as DNA, the CDR3 is TGTGCCAGCTCACCACTCGTTGGTAACGGGGGCACTGAAGCTTTCTTT. It codes for CASSPLVGNGGTEAFF.